These 18 T cell receptor beta chains share one sample of origin, sequenced in a study of cytomegalovirus exposure and HLA in healthy donors. A multiplex PCR was run with 60 Vbeta primers and 13 Jbeta primers. Profiled with immunoSEQ multiplex PCR; TCRdb holds only in-frame clones, not every one. The data show roughly 160,000 clones, with more than 70% seen just once and roughly 8% held by the top ten. Sequenced material: PBMCs. The receptors derive from a woman in her 40s in good health and CMV-seropositive.

The gene calls are TRBV19 and TRBJ2-7; 12 nucleotides agree with TRBD2. The germline V gene encodes CDR1 LNHDA and CDR2 SQIVND (reference sequence). V lost 6 bases to trimming and J lost 3 bases; unmatched junction nucleotides: 3. This CDR3 comprises 14 residues. CDR3 amino acids: CASSELAGGYEQYF. CDR3 sequence (DNA): TGTGCCAGTAGCGAACTAGCGGGAGGCTACGAGCAGTACTTC.

The gene calls are TRBV29-1 and TRBJ1-1; a weak D match, TRBD1 (5 bases). Per germline, CDR1 SQVTM and CDR2 ANQGSEA. V was cut by 7 bases and J by 0 bases, with 12 bases left in between. CDR3 length: 13 residues. As DNA, the CDR3 is TGCAGCGGCGGGGGTCAAGTGAACACTGAAGCTTTCTTT. Amino acids: CSGGGQVNTEAFF. Using reference TRBV29-1 and TRBJ1-1 for the parts outside the CDR3, the full variable domain is SAVISQKPSRDICQRGTSLTIQCQVDSQVTMMFWYRQQPGQSLTLIATANQGSEATYESGFVIDKFPISRPNLTFSTLTVSNMSPEDSSIYLCSGGGQVNTEAFFGQGTRLTVV.

The gene calls are TRBV19 and TRBJ1-2; maybe TRBD1 (5 bases). The germline V and J ends were trimmed by 7 bases and 8 bases, with 20 bases remaining between them. The CDR3 runs 14 residues. Germline lookup yields CDR1 LNHDA and CDR2 SQIVND (reference sequence). DNA of the CDR3: TGTGCCAGTACCCCGGGAGGGGACGGTTACGGCTACACCTTC. This gives the protein CASTPGGDGYGYTF.

In this sample, this clone turned up a few times. The J gene is TRBJ2-2, the V gene TRBV7-2, with D possibly TRBD2 on 5 matching bases. Germline V CDR1 and CDR2: SGHTA, FQGNSA. Trimming left V 8 bases short and J 0 bases short, with 10 bases between. This CDR3 region has 14 residues. DNA for the CDR3: TGTGCCAGCGAGGACGGGACGAACACCGGGGAGCTGTTTTTT. This codes for CASEDGTNTGELFF.

This chain uses TRBV6-1 with TRBJ1-1, with D uncertain. V was shortened by 7 bases and J by 1 base, with 7 bases between the two germline ends. The CDR3 runs to 12 residues. The germline V gene has CDR1 MNHNS and CDR2 SASEGT. The CDR3 coding sequence is TGTGCCAGCATGGTACAGAACACTGAAGCTTTCTTT. Encoded protein: CASMVQNTEAFF.

The V gene is TRBV10-3, the J gene TRBJ1-2, with 9 bases lining up with TRBD1. The CDR3 consists of 12 residues. Looked up from germline, CDR1 is ENHRY and CDR2 is SYGVKD. The trim removed 11 bases at V and 3 bases at J, leaving 4 bases unmatched. In DNA, the CDR3 is TGTGCCTCCAGACAGGGGGACTATGGCTACACCTTC. The encoded protein is CASRQGDYGYTF.

This clone appeared once. This chain links TRBV29-1 with TRBJ2-7; 7 nucleotides line up with TRBD1. CDR1 is SQVTM, CDR2 ANQGSEA, per germline. CDR3 size: 11 residues. V dropped 7 bases and J dropped 4; count of bases not matched to a gene: 4. CDR3 sequence (DNA): TGCAGCGCCGAACAGGGGTACGAGCAGTACTTC. Its protein is CSAEQGYEQYF.

This clone has more than one count but fewer than ten. This chain links TRBV2 with TRBJ1-5; possibly TRBD1 for D (5 bases). This CDR3 is built from 15 residues. CDR1 and CDR2 (germline): SNHLY, FYNNEI. The V gene lost 3 bases and the J gene lost 2 bases, with 11 bases spanning the gap. The CDR3 nucleotides read TGTGCCAGCAGTGATATCGGGGGAGGCAATCAGCCCCAGCATTTT. This gives the protein CASSDIGGGNQPQHF.

The chain couples TRBV28 to TRBJ2-7; no clear D. V lost 7 bases and J 0 bases, leaving 10 bases between the germline ends. Germline V gives CDR1 MDHEN, CDR2 SYDVKM. This CDR3 contains 13 residues. The CDR3 protein is CASTSVGSYEQYF. CDR3 nucleotide sequence: TGTGCCAGCACCTCGGTCGGCTCCTACGAGCAGTACTTC.

There are a few counts of this clone. The rearrangement uses TRBV5-1 and TRBJ1-3; 8 bases align to TRBD1. Per the germline V gene, CDR1 is SGHRS and CDR2 is YFSETQ. The CDR3 has 14 residues. V dropped 4 bases and J dropped 3; count of bases not matched to a gene: 3. CDR3 sequence: CASSLDRGGNTIYF. The CDR3 DNA reads TGCGCCAGCAGCCTCGACAGGGGTGGAAACACCATATATTTT.

This chain joins TRBV5-6 and TRBJ2-7; maybe TRBD2 (5 bases). V shed 1 base and J shed 4 bases, with 6 bases lying between them. The CDR3 spans 12 residues. The germline V gene has CDR1 SGHDT and CDR2 YYEEEE. CDR3 bases: TGTGCCAGCAGCTTGCCGGGGTACGAGCAGTACTTC. Translating gives CASSLPGYEQYF.

J is TRBJ1-1 and V is TRBV18; possibly TRBD1 for D (6 bases). The V end lost 5 bases, the J end lost 5 bases, and 15 bases lay between the germline ends. The CDR3 has 14 amino acids. Per the germline V gene, CDR1 is KGHSH and CDR2 is LQKENI. The CDR3 region has the DNA TGTGCCAGCTCAGTAGATCCAGGGGTAACTGAAGCTTTCTTT. This encodes CASSVDPGVTEAFF.

The chain links TRBV19 to TRBJ2-7; 10 nucleotides line up with TRBD1. V shed 4 bases and J 6 bases; nucleotides not matched to a gene: 6. This CDR3 comprises 14 residues. Germline CDR1 LNHDA, CDR2 SQIVND (reference sequence). CDR3 sequence (DNA): TGTGCCAGTAGTACCTCGGACAGGGGGAGCGAGCAGTACTTC. Translating gives CASSTSDRGSEQYF.

This sequence joins TRBV2 and TRBJ1-1; TRBD1 matches at 7 bases. CDR1 SNHLY and CDR2 FYNNEI come from the germline V gene. V lost 6 bases, J lost 0 bases, and 4 bases stayed unmatched. This CDR3 region has 14 residues. Here the CDR3 reads CASRKGQMNTEAFF. The CDR3 region has the DNA TGTGCCAGCAGGAAGGGACAGATGAACACTGAAGCTTTCTTT.

This CDR3 reads CSVVEVQGINTEAFF. As DNA, the CDR3 is TGCAGCGTTGTTGAAGTCCAGGGAATCAACACTGAAGCTTTCTTT. V usage is TRBV29-1 and J usage is TRBJ1-1; D perhaps matches TRBD1 (5 bases). V dropped 4 bases and J dropped 2 bases, with 17 bases sitting between them. The CDR3 runs 15 residues. Per the germline V gene, CDR1 is SQVTM and CDR2 is ANQGSEA.

In this sample, this clone turned up a few times. The CDR3 DNA reads TGTGCCAGCAGCCCGATAGCTGTAGGCCAAGAGACCCAGTACTTC. It translates to CASSPIAVGQETQYF. The chain joins TRBV11-2 to TRBJ2-5; D ambiguous. Germline V lookup: CDR1 SGHAT, CDR2 FQNNGV. This CDR3 spans 15 amino acids. The V and J ends lost 5 bases and 1 base respectively, with 14 bases between them.

This clone was seen only once. The chain uses TRBV5-1 and TRBJ1-4, with 7 positions matching TRBD1. The trim removed 3 bases at V and 3 bases at J, leaving 2 bases unmatched. The CDR3 contains 14 residues. Germline values: CDR1 SGHRS, CDR2 YFSETQ. The CDR3 here is CASSSGQANEKLFF. The DNA of the CDR3 is TGCGCCAGCAGCTCTGGACAGGCTAATGAAAAACTGTTTTTT.

J is TRBJ1-2 and V is TRBV10-1; D may be TRBD1 (5 bases). V shed 8 bases and J shed 4 bases, with 14 bases lying between them. The CDR3 has 13 residues. Germline V gene sequence: CDR1 WNHNN, CDR2 SYGVQD (reference sequence). The CDR3 bases are TGCGCCAGCTCCAAACAGGCTAGCTATGGCTACACCTTC. It translates to CASSKQASYGYTF.